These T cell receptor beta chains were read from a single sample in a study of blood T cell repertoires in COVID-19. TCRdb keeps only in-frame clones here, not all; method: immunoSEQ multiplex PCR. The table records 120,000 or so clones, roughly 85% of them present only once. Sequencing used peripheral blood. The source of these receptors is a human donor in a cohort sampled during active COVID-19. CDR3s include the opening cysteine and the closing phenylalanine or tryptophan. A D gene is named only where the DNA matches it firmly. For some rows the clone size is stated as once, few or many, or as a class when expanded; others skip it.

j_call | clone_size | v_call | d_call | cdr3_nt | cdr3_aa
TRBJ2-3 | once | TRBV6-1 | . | TGTGCCAGCAGTGAAGGGGCGGGCGGGATAGGAGATACGCAGTATTTT | CASSEGAGGIGDTQYF
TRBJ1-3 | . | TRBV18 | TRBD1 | TGTGCCAGCTCACAGACAGGGGAATTGTCTGGAAACACCATATATTTT | CASSQTGELSGNTIYF
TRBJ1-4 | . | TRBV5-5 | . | TGTGCCAGCAGCTTACCCGGACTAGATGAAAAACTGTTTTTT | CASSLPGLDEKLFF
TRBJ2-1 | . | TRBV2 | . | TGTGCCAGCAAGGTCGGGGTCGGATACAATGAGCAGTTCTTC | CASKVGVGYNEQFF
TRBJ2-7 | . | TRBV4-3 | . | TGCGCCAGCAGCGCCAGTTGGGCAGGTGGCGAGCAGTACTTC | CASSASWAGGEQYF
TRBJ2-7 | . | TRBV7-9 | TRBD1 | TGTGCCAGCAGCGCACGGACAGGGGGCGGCGACGAGCAGTACTTC | CASSARTGGGDEQYF
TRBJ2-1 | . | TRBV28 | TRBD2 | TGTGCCAGCAGTTATGGACTAGCGGTCAATGAGCAGTTCTTC | CASSYGLAVNEQFF
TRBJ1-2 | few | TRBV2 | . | TGTGCCAGCAGTGTATCACAGGGTTTGGGTGGCTACACCTTC | CASSVSQGLGGYTF
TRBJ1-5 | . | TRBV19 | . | TGTGCCAGTAGTATTATTTCGGCAGGGAAACAGCCCCAGCATTTT | CASSIISAGKQPQHF
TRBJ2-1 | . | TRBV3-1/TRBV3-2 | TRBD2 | TGTGCCAGCAGCCAAGATCCCGGTCTAGCGGGGTACAATGAGCAGTTCTTC | CASSQDPGLAGYNEQFF
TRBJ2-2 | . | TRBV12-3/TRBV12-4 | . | TGTGCCAGCAGTTCAGGGGTCACCGGGGAGCTGTTTTTT | CASSSGVTGELFF
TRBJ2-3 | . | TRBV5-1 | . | TGCGCCAGCAGCAGATTCGGGGGTAGCACAGATACGCAGTATTTT | CASSRFGGSTDTQYF
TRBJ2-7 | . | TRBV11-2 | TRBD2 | TGTGCCAGCAGCTTTAGCGGGAGTTCCTACGAGCAGTACTTC | CASSFSGSSYEQYF
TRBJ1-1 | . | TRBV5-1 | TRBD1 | TGCGCCAGCAGGAAGCCGGGACAGGGGAACACTGAAGCTTTCTTT | CASRKPGQGNTEAFF
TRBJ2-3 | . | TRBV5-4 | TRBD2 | TGTGCCAGCAGCAACTCTCCTAGCGGGATTACAGATACGCAGTATTTT | CASSNSPSGITDTQYF
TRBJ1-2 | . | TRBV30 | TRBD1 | TGTGCCTGGAGCGGGGACAGGGGCATCTATGGCTACACCTTC | CAWSGDRGIYGYTF
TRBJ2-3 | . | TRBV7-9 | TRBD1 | TGTGCCAGCAGCTTAGGGGACAGGGAACTCACAGATACGCAGTATTTT | CASSLGDRELTDTQYF
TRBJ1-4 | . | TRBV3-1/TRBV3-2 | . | TGTGCCAGCAGTCCGGACGGGACCGGGGGGCGAGAAAAACTGTTTTTT | CASSPDGTGGREKLFF
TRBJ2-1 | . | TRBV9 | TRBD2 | TGTGCCAGCAGCCCCGTAGGCCCTGGGACTAGCGGGAGTAATGAGCAGTTCTTC | CASSPVGPGTSGSNEQFF
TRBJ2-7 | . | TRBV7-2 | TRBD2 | TGTGCCAGCAGCCTCCGAACTAGCGGTTCCTACGAGCAGTACTTC | CASSLRTSGSYEQYF
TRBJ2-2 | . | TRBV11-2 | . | TGTGCCAGCAGCTTAGCAGGGCCCAACACCGGGGAGCTGTTTTTT | CASSLAGPNTGELFF
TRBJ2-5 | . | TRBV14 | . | TGTGCCAGCAGCCAAGGAGGGCGGAAGGACTTC | CASSQGGRKDF
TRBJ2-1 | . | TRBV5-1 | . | TGCGCCAGCAGCTTGTTACAGGGCTCCTACAATGAGCAGTTCTTC | CASSLLQGSYNEQFF
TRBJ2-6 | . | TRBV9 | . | TGTGCCAGCAGCGTATTGCCGGGAGACAGTGGGTCTGGGGCCAACGTCCTGACTTTC | CASSVLPGDSGSGANVLTF